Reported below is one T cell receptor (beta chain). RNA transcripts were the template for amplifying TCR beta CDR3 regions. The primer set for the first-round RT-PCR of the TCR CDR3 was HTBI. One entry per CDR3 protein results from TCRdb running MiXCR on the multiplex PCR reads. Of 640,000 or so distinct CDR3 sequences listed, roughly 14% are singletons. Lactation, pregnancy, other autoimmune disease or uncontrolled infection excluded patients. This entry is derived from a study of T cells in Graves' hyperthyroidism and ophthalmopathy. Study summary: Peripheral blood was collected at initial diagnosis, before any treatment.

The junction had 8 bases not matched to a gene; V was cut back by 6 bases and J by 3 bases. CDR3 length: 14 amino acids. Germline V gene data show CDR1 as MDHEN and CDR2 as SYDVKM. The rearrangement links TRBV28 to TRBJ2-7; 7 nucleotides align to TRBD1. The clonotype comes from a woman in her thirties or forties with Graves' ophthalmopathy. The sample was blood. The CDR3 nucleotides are TGTGCCAGCAGCCGACAGGGCTTGGACTACGAGCAGTACTTC. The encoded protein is CASSRQGLDYEQYF.